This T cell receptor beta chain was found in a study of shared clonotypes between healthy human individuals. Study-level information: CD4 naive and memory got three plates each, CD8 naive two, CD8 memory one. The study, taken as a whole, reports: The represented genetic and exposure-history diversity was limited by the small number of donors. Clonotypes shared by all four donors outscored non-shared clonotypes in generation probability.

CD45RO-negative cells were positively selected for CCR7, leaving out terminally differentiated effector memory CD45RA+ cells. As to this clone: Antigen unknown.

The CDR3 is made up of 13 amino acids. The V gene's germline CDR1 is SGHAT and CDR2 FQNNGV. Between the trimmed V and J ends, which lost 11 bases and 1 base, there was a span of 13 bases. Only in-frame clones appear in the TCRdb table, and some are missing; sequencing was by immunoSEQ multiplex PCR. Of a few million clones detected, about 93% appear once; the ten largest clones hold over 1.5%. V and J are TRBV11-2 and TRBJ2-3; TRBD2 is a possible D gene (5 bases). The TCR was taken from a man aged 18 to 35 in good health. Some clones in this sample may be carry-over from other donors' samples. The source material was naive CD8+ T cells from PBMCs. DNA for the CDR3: TGTGCCTCCGAGGGTCGTGGCACAGATACGCAGTATTTT. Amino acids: CASEGRGTDTQYF.